This paragraph covers one T cell receptor (beta chain) sequence. Antigen unknown. Investigators performed immunoSEQ version v3.0 at survey level. This table comes from immunoSEQ multiplex PCR, and its TCRdb copy is limited to in-frame clones, with some not included. Counted here are more than 20,000 clones, 75% to 90% occurring once; the ten biggest clones make up around 24%. This record belongs to a study of long-term antiretroviral therapy in people with HIV. CDR1 and CDR2 (germline): SGHAT, FQNNGV. The CDR3 has 15 residues. Trimming at V came to 6 bases and at J to 0 bases, leaving 5 bases not matched to a gene. Broader study findings: ART adherence was not documented, and neither viral resistance nor therapy changes had any data. Compared with controls, HIV repertoires showed narrower CDR3 length ranges.

The sequence was obtained from a man between 45 and 60 years old with HIV. This chain joins TRBV11-2 and TRBJ2-3, with 8 bases aligning to TRBD2. Sequencing was performed on unsorted PBMCs, taken 0.4 years after starting antiretroviral therapy. CDR3 bases: TGTGCCAGCAGTAAGACTAGCGATAGCACAGATACGCAGTATTTT. Residues: CASSKTSDSTDTQYF.